The 14 T cell receptor beta chains below all came from one sample that was sequenced in a study of cytomegalovirus exposure and HLA in healthy donors. Primers: 60 Vbeta forward and 13 Jbeta reverse. Using immunoSEQ multiplex PCR, the repertoire was profiled, and TCRdb retains in-frame clones only, with some absent. Its clone listing holds fewer than 85,000 clones. The specimen sequenced was PBMCs. These receptors were taken from a man aged 25 to 40 in good health and CMV-seronegative.

The chain employs TRBV7-2 and TRBJ1-4; D is perhaps TRBD1 (5 bases). The CDR3 consists of 15 residues. Germline CDR1 reads SGHTA; CDR2 reads FQGNSA. V lost 5 bases to trimming and J lost 6 bases, with 16 bases between them. CDR3 in amino acids: CASSRGGLGDEKLFF. The CDR3 nucleotides read TGTGCCAGCAGCCGCGGGGGTCTCGGGGATGAAAAACTGTTTTTT. The whole variable domain, filled in from reference TRBV7-2 and TRBJ1-4, reads GAGVSQSPSNKVTEKGKDVELRCDPISGHTALYWYRQSLGQGLEFLIYFQGNSAPDKSGLPSDRFSAERTGGSVSTLTIQRTQQEDSAVYLCASSRGGLGDEKLFFGSGTQLSVL.

The chain combines TRBV5-4 with TRBJ2-3, with 8 bases that match TRBD2. This CDR3 has 15 residues. Germline trimming cut 4 bases from V and 0 bases from J; bases unmatched to any gene: 4. Germline CDR1 is SGHNT and CDR2 is YYREEE (reference sequence). The CDR3 coding sequence is TGTGCCAGCAGCGGCACTAGCGGTAGCACAGATACGCAGTATTTT. It encodes CASSGTSGSTDTQYF.

The CDR3 DNA is TGTGCCATCTACGAGGGCGGTAGCACAGATACGCAGTATTTT. This gives the protein CAIYEGGSTDTQYF. The chain is built from TRBV10-3 and TRBJ2-3; D is possibly TRBD2 (5 bases). The V end was cut by 8 bases, the J end by 0 bases, with 12 bases between. The CDR3 length is 14 residues. Per germline, CDR1 ENHRY and CDR2 SYGVKD.

The chain employs TRBV7-9 and TRBJ2-5; D unresolved. V lost 2 bases, J lost 1 base, and 5 bases lay in between. Germline V CDR1 and CDR2: SEHNR, FQNEAQ (reference sequence). The CDR3 length is 13 residues. DNA of the CDR3: TGTGCCAGCAGCTTAAGCCCCCAAGAGACCCAGTACTTC. It specifies CASSLSPQETQYF.

The chain recombines TRBV2 with TRBJ1-2; TRBD1 matches 11 bases. CDR1 and CDR2 (germline): SNHLY, FYNNEI. V lost 3 bases, J lost 6 bases, and 9 bases stayed unmatched. CDR3 length: 16 residues. CDR3: CASSDGRTGGLDGYTF. For the CDR3, the DNA is TGTGCCAGCAGTGATGGGAGGACAGGGGGCCTGGATGGCTACACCTTC. Variable domain in full (rest from reference TRBV2 and TRBJ1-2): EPEVTQTPSHQVTQMGQEVILRCVPISNHLYFYWYRQILGQKVEFLVSFYNNEISEKSEIFDDQFSVERPDGSNFTLKIRSTKLEDSAMYFCASSDGRTGGLDGYTFGSGTRLTVV.

This rearrangement joins TRBV11-3 to TRBJ2-7; perhaps TRBD2 as D (6 bases). Germline-derived CDR1 and CDR2 are SGHNT and YENEEA. V lost 5 bases to trimming and J lost 0 bases, with 11 bases between them. This CDR3 has 14 amino acids. The CDR3 DNA is TGTGCCAGCAGCCTGGGACTTCACTCCTACGAGCAGTACTTC. Translating gives CASSLGLHSYEQYF.

J is TRBJ2-5 and V is TRBV9; 7 nucleotides align to TRBD1. Looked up from germline, CDR1 is SGDLS and CDR2 is YYNGEE. V was pared by 7 bases and J by 1 base, with 4 bases of the junction left unmatched. This CDR3 is 13 amino acids long. The DNA for the CDR3 is TGTGCCAGCGGGACAGCTCCCCAAGAGACCCAGTACTTC. The encoded protein is CASGTAPQETQYF.

The CDR3 DNA sequence: TGTGCCAGCAGCCCGGGCAGGGGTTGGTCAGATACGCAGTATTTT. This gives the protein CASSPGRGWSDTQYF. The V and J genes are TRBV13 and TRBJ2-3; TRBD1 is a possible D gene (6 bases). Germline assignment: CDR1 PRHDT and CDR2 FYEKMQ (reference sequence). Trimming pared 5 bases from V and 4 bases from J, leaving 16 bases between. This CDR3 has 15 amino acids. The full variable domain, with the rest looked up from reference TRBV13 and TRBJ2-3, is AAGVIQSPRHLIKEKRETATLKCYPIPRHDTVYWYQQGPGQDPQFLISFYEKMQSDKGSIPDRFSAQQFSDYHSELNMSSLELGDSALYFCASSPGRGWSDTQYFGPGTRLTVL.

V usage is TRBV5-1 and J usage is TRBJ1-1, with 7 positions matching TRBD1. CDR3 length: 14 amino acids. Germline CDR1 reads SGHRS; CDR2 reads YFSETQ. Trimming cost V 0 bases and J 6 bases; bases outside gene matches: 5. Here the CDR3 reads CASSLEAGGPEAFF. CDR3 DNA: TGCGCCAGCAGCTTGGAGGCAGGGGGACCTGAAGCTTTCTTT.

The chain uses TRBV29-1 and TRBJ2-1; D unresolved. Germline V gene data show CDR1 as SQVTM and CDR2 as ANQGSEA. The CDR3 extends over 12 amino acids. The V end was cut by 4 bases, the J end by 4 bases, with 8 bases between. The CDR3 is CSVAHPYNEQFF. CDR3 nucleotide sequence: TGCAGCGTTGCACACCCGTACAATGAGCAGTTCTTC.

The gene calls are TRBV10-1 and TRBJ2-7, with D perhaps TRBD2 (5 bases). CDR1 WNHNN and CDR2 SYGVQD come from the germline V gene (reference sequence). The length of the CDR3 is 15 residues. V was trimmed by 2 bases and J by 2 bases, leaving 13 bases between them. CDR3 nucleotide sequence: TGCGCCAGCAGTGAGCGGGATGCCCCGACCTACGAGCAGTACTTC. This sequence encodes CASSERDAPTYEQYF.

Of note for this clone: Additional DNA sequences in this sample encode the identical CDR3. The V and J genes are TRBV25-1 and TRBJ1-4, with 8 bases identical to TRBD1. Germline V lookup: CDR1 MGHDK, CDR2 SYGVNS. The CDR3 has 15 residues. Unmatched junction bases numbered 8, after V lost 6 bases and J lost 5 bases. CDR3: CASSEFGQGNEKLFF. CDR3 in DNA: TGTGCCAGCAGCGAGTTCGGACAGGGAAATGAAAAACTGTTTTTT. Drawing the rest from reference TRBV25-1 and TRBJ1-4, the complete variable domain is EADIYQTPRYLVIGTGKKITLECSQTMGHDKMYWYQQDPGMELHLIHYSYGVNSTEKGDLSSESTVSRIRTEHFPLTLESARPSHTSQYLCASSEFGQGNEKLFFGSGTQLSVL.

J is TRBJ2-7 and V is TRBV11-3; 8 bases map to TRBD2. The V and J ends lost 5 bases and 5 bases, in that order; junction bases with no gene match: 5. From germline, CDR1 is SGHNT and CDR2 YENEEA. The CDR3 is made up of 13 amino acids. The CDR3 DNA reads as TGTGCCAGCAGCCTTGGACTAGCAGACGAGCAGTACTTC. The encoded protein is CASSLGLADEQYF.

This rearrangement joins TRBV2 to TRBJ1-2; D is uncertain. This CDR3 is 15 amino acids long. V gave up 3 bases and J gave up 3 bases, with 14 bases separating them. CDR1 SNHLY and CDR2 FYNNEI come from the germline V gene. This CDR3 is CASSEGGKVYYGYTF. CDR3 coding DNA: TGTGCCAGCAGTGAGGGAGGCAAAGTTTACTATGGCTACACCTTC.